This TCR beta chain appears in the sequencing data of a study of PD-1 blockade in classical Hodgkin lymphoma. Study at large: Administration of nivolumab to patients was at 3 mg/kg intravenously every 2 weeks. General study points: Significant TCR diversity gains by C4D1 occurred in CD4+ but not CD8+ cells.

The CDR3 runs to 14 residues. Germline V gives CDR1 LNHDA, CDR2 SQIVND (reference sequence). V was pared by 9 bases and J by 6 bases, with 21 bases between. Each patient relapsed following autologous stem cell transplantation, and prior brentuximab vedotin exposure differed. The data were produced by immunoSEQ multiplex PCR, yet TCRdb's version contains in-frame clones alone and is incomplete. The sample has 25,000 or so clones; about two thirds are singletons. This clone is classed as medium-sized (0.01 to 0.1%). Its antigen is as yet unknown. The chain has TRBV19 and TRBJ2-7; D not certain. The source material was peripheral blood mononuclear cells (PBMCs), sampled at baseline. This TCR was sampled from a human donor with classical Hodgkin lymphoma. The CDR3 DNA follows: TGTGCCAGCTTAAGGTCGACTCCCCGGCGCGAGCAGTACGTC. This translates into CASLRSTPRREQYV.